Listed here are 12 T cell receptor beta chains from one sample, sequenced in a study of blood T cell repertoires in COVID-19. TCRdb's copy holds only in-frame clones and misses some; the assay was immunoSEQ multiplex PCR. This table has 110,000 or so clones, around 81% appearing once. Sequenced material: peripheral blood. The receptors were sampled from a human donor in a cohort sampled during active COVID-19.

The CDR3 DNA is TGTGCCAGCAGCTCCTACGGCAGGGAGACCCAGTACTTC. The encoded protein is CASSSYGRETQYF. The chain combines TRBV7-8 with TRBJ2-5; D gene unclear. Trimming took off 4 bases at V and 5 bases at J, with 11 bases between the two ends. Germline lookup yields CDR1 SGHVS and CDR2 FQNEAQ. CDR3 length: 13 residues.

The chain links TRBV11-2 to TRBJ2-7, with TRBD1 identical over 7 bases. Germline-derived CDR1 and CDR2 are SGHAT and FQNNGV. The CDR3 loop spans 14 amino acids. The J segment lost 2 bases and the V segment lost 1 base, leaving 2 bases of the junction unmatched. The DNA of the CDR3 is TGTGCCAGCAGCTTAGGGCAGGGGGCCTACGAGCAGTACTTC. Encoded protein: CASSLGQGAYEQYF.

The chain couples TRBV7-2 to TRBJ2-7; 10 positions match TRBD2. Germline V CDR1 and CDR2: SGHTA, FQGNSA. The junction had 10 bases not matched to a gene; V was cut back by 5 bases and J by 6 bases. The CDR3 loop spans 15 amino acids. CDR3: CASSTGPSGSLEQYF. In DNA form, the CDR3 reads TGTGCCAGCAGCACCGGTCCTAGCGGGAGTCTCGAGCAGTACTTC. Variable domain in full (rest from reference TRBV7-2 and TRBJ2-7): GAGVSQSPSNKVTEKGKDVELRCDPISGHTALYWYRQSLGQGLEFLIYFQGNSAPDKSGLPSDRFSAERTGGSVSTLTIQRTQQEDSAVYLCASSTGPSGSLEQYFGPGTRLTVT.

This clone showed up just once. The chain combines TRBV20-1 with TRBJ1-1, with D hard to call. The CDR3 extends over 11 amino acids. Trimming pared 4 bases from V and 3 bases from J, leaving 6 bases between. Germline V gene sequence: CDR1 DFQATT, CDR2 SNEGSKA (reference sequence). CDR3 region: CSATPYTEAFF. The CDR3 region has the DNA TGCAGTGCTACCCCATACACTGAAGCTTTCTTT.

With respect to this clone: The same CDR3 also results from other DNA sequences found in this sample. The chain couples TRBV4-2 to TRBJ2-5; perhaps TRBD2 as D (5 bases). The CDR3 has 13 residues. Germline CDR1 reads LGHNA; CDR2 reads YNFKEQ. Trimming took 1 base from V and 3 from J, leaving 6 bases between them. In nucleotides, the CDR3 is TGTGCCAGCAGCCAAGGGACTGAAGAGACCCAGTACTTC. The encoded protein is CASSQGTEETQYF.

V is TRBV4-3 and J is TRBJ2-7; D might be TRBD1 (6 bases). The CDR3 consists of 15 residues. In germline, CDR1 is LGHNA, CDR2 YSLEER. Trimming removed 0 bases from V and 3 bases from J, with 12 bases in between. CDR3: CASSQDTGSHYEQYF. The CDR3 nucleotides are TGCGCCAGCAGCCAAGACACAGGGTCCCACTACGAGCAGTACTTC.

The chain uses TRBV5-1 and TRBJ2-3, with 8 bases lining up with TRBD1. Per the germline V gene, CDR1 is SGHRS and CDR2 is YFSETQ. This CDR3 comprises 15 residues. V was clipped by 4 bases and J by 3 bases; unmatched bases: 7. DNA of the CDR3: TGCGCCAGCAGCAGAACAGGGGGAAGTACAGATACGCAGTATTTT. Amino acid sequence: CASSRTGGSTDTQYF.

V usage is TRBV7-6 and J usage is TRBJ2-5, with D maybe TRBD2 (6 bases). Germline lookup yields CDR1 SGHVS and CDR2 FNYEAQ. V lost 2 bases to trimming and J lost 5 bases, with 9 bases between them. This CDR3 region has 13 residues. The CDR3 reads CASSLSSGETQYF. For the CDR3, the DNA is TGTGCCAGCAGCTTATCCAGCGGGGAGACCCAGTACTTC.

The J gene is TRBJ1-3, the V gene TRBV6-6, with D perhaps matching TRBD1 (6 bases). The germline CDR1 and CDR2 sequences are MNHNY and SVGAGI (reference sequence). This CDR3 is built from 18 residues. V was clipped by 5 bases and J by 0 bases, with 20 bases between them. The CDR3 DNA reads as TGTGCCAGCAGTCCGTTCTCGGACAGTAAAAGCTCTGGAAACACCATATATTTT. Translating it yields CASSPFSDSKSSGNTIYF.

This clone was detected once. The gene calls are TRBV10-3 and TRBJ2-1, with 13 positions matching TRBD2. Germline V lookup: CDR1 ENHRY, CDR2 SYGVKD. CDR3 length: 17 residues. J lost 4 bases, V lost 2 bases, and 5 bases had no gene match. CDR3 DNA: TGTGCCATCAGTGAGAGGGGGACTAGCGGGAAATACAATGAGCAGTTCTTC. It specifies CAISERGTSGKYNEQFF.

This rearrangement joins TRBV19 to TRBJ2-6, with TRBD2 as a possible D gene (7 bases). The CDR3 is 16 amino acids. The V and J ends lost 7 bases and 3 bases respectively, with 16 bases between them. Germline V lookup: CDR1 LNHDA, CDR2 SQIVND (reference sequence). The CDR3 loop is CASTGGGAHGANVLTF. Written as DNA, the CDR3 is TGTGCCAGTACCGGAGGGGGGGCGCATGGGGCCAACGTCCTGACTTTC.

This clone has a single count. V gene TRBV6-2 or TRBV6-3 combines with J gene TRBJ1-5, with 8 bases lining up with TRBD1. V dropped 5 bases and J dropped 3; count of bases not matched to a gene: 9. This CDR3 has 16 amino acids. CDR1 and CDR2 (germline): MNHEY, SVGEGT. The CDR3 DNA is TGTGCCAGCAGTACACCGGGACAGGTCACCAATCAGCCCCAGCATTTT. Its protein product is CASSTPGQVTNQPQHF.